Each of the 20 T cell receptor beta chains below was sequenced from the same sample in a study of vaccination effects on CD4 cells after COVID-19 (dated 2022 in TCRdb). Antigens of these TCRs are unknown. To identify antigen-specific CD4+ T cell clonotypes by their expansion, the ViraFEST assay first stimulated PBMC with viral peptide pools and then applied TCR sequencing. After less than 13 days of culture, CD4+ T cells were isolated with the EasySep CD4+ T cell isolation kit. Two doses of either the BNT162b2 or the mRNA-1273 mRNA SARS-CoV-2 vaccine were administered to participants. Libraries were prepared through the immunoSEQ multiplex PCR assay. The source is immuneACCESS, and TCRdb retained only in-frame sequences with V and J called. Part of the clones is not carried over; for the studies checked, unresolved V genes explain less than half of this, and the remainder is unexplained. The table for this sample lists 25,000 to 30,000 clones; over 70% of them were counted only once. The ten largest make up 9.5% to 13% of the sample.

Sequencing was performed on CD4+ T cells from PBMCs cultured with HCoV-NL63 spike peptides, taken after COVID-19 vaccination. The cell subset or site label, read with the paper, signifies: HCoV-NL63 spike overlapping peptide pool stimulation. These receptors were taken from a human donor who received a COVID-19 vaccine.

The rearrangement uses TRBV9 and TRBJ2-2; D may be TRBD2 (6 bases). Germline V gives CDR1 SGDLS, CDR2 YYNGEE. The CDR3 extends over 16 amino acids. Trimming stripped 0 bases from V and 4 bases from J, with 13 bases between. CDR3 loop: CASSVAGGTLTGELFF. The CDR3 DNA sequence: TGTGCCAGCAGCGTAGCAGGAGGGACCCTCACCGGGGAGCTGTTTTTT.

The rearrangement links TRBV4-1 to TRBJ1-1; perhaps TRBD1 as D (5 bases). This CDR3 region has 14 residues. V lost 2 bases, J lost 0 bases, and 7 bases lay in between. Germline V lookup: CDR1 MGHRA, CDR2 YSYEKL. The CDR3 region has the DNA TGCGCCAGCAGCCAATGGGGCCTGAACACTGAAGCTTTCTTT. Protein: CASSQWGLNTEAFF.

The chain has TRBV5-1 and TRBJ2-1; 8 nucleotides align to TRBD2. V gave up 4 bases and J gave up 3 bases; unmatched junction bases: 6. This CDR3 region has 15 residues. Germline V gene data show CDR1 as SGHRS and CDR2 as YFSETQ. The CDR3 here is CASSPVAGSYNEQFF. The CDR3 DNA follows: TGCGCCAGCAGCCCAGTAGCGGGGAGCTACAATGAGCAGTTCTTC.

The CDR3 sequence is CASNRRSGANVLTF. CDR3 coding DNA: TGTGCCAGCAACCGTCGCTCTGGGGCCAACGTCCTGACTTTC. V is TRBV2 and J is TRBJ2-6; D not resolved. This CDR3 comprises 14 residues. V was clipped by 7 bases and J by 0 bases, with 7 bases between them. Looked up from germline, CDR1 is SNHLY and CDR2 is FYNNEI.

The chain carries TRBV19 and TRBJ1-2; D is perhaps TRBD1 (5 bases). The V gene lost 4 bases and the J gene lost 4 bases, with 16 bases spanning the gap. This CDR3 region has 15 residues. CDR1 and CDR2 from the germline V gene are LNHDA and SQIVND (reference sequence). The CDR3 region is CASSTRQDSLYGYTF. The DNA of the CDR3 is TGTGCCAGTAGTACCCGCCAAGACAGCCTCTATGGCTACACCTTC.

The chain has TRBV5-1 and TRBJ1-3, with 9 bases fitting TRBD1. Germline V gene lookup returns CDR1 SGHRS and CDR2 YFSETQ. V shed 2 bases and J 1 base; nucleotides not matched to a gene: 10. The CDR3 covers 18 residues. The CDR3, as DNA: TGCGCCAGCAGCTTCGTCCCGGGACAGGGTAAATCTGGAAACACCATATATTTT. The encoded protein is CASSFVPGQGKSGNTIYF.

The chain is built from TRBV5-1 and TRBJ1-1; the D gene is possibly TRBD1 (6 bases). Germline lookup yields CDR1 SGHRS and CDR2 YFSETQ. This CDR3 spans 14 amino acids. Trimming pared 4 bases from V and 0 bases from J, leaving 10 bases between. This CDR3 is CASSVGQMNTEAFF. The CDR3 DNA follows: TGCGCCAGCAGCGTTGGACAGATGAACACTGAAGCTTTCTTT.

The DNA of the CDR3 is TGTGCCAGCAGCTCCCAGGGGACTATTCTAGAGACCCAGTACTTC. Protein sequence: CASSSQGTILETQYF. The rearrangement links TRBV5-8 to TRBJ2-5; D is perhaps TRBD2 (7 bases). V was clipped by 3 bases and J by 4 bases, with 16 bases between them. The germline V gene encodes CDR1 SGHTS and CDR2 YDEGEE. The length of the CDR3 is 15 residues. The variable domain in full, with the rest retrieved from reference TRBV5-8 and TRBJ2-5, is EAGVTQSPTHLIKTRGQQATLRCSPISGHTSVYWYQQALGLGLQFLLWYDEGEERNRGNFPPRFSGRQFPNYSSELNVNALELEDSALYLCASSSQGTILETQYFGPGTRLLVL.

This clone showed up just once. The V gene is TRBV3-1 (or the pseudogene TRBV3-2), the J gene TRBJ2-3, with 9 bases identical to TRBD2. CDR3 length: 17 residues. In germline, CDR1 is LGHDT, CDR2 YNNKEL (reference sequence). After removal of 1 base from V and 0 bases from J, the junction contained 5 bases not matched to a gene. CDR3 DNA sequence: TGTGCCAGCAGCCAAGGCGGGGGGGCCGGTAGCACAGATACGCAGTATTTT. Translation gives CASSQGGGAGSTDTQYF.

In the case of this clone: The same CDR3 arises from other DNA sequences in this sample as well. V usage is TRBV5-1 and J usage is TRBJ2-1; D is possibly TRBD2 (5 bases). Germline V gene lookup returns CDR1 SGHRS and CDR2 YFSETQ. The CDR3 length is 15 residues. V dropped 0 bases and J dropped 0 bases, with 7 bases sitting between them. CDR3 DNA sequence: TGCGCCAGCAGCTTGGCGGGGAGCTCCTACAATGAGCAGTTCTTC. It specifies CASSLAGSSYNEQFF.

The chain couples TRBV24-1 to TRBJ2-1; D tentatively reads TRBD1 or TRBD2 (6 bases each). The germline V and J ends were trimmed by 3 bases and 5 bases, with 22 bases remaining between them. The CDR3 totals 18 residues. Germline CDR1 KGHDR, CDR2 SFDVKD. DNA of the CDR3: TGTGCCACCAGTGATCCCTCCCTTGTGGGGGGCATAAACAATGAGCAGTTCTTC. Its protein product is CATSDPSLVGGINNEQFF.

J is TRBJ2-5 and V is TRBV11-3; D is ambiguous. With 0 bases removed from V and 5 bases from J, the gap between germline ends came to 10 bases. The CDR3 is made up of 14 amino acids. Germline V CDR1 and CDR2: SGHNT, YENEEA. The CDR3 bases are TGTGCCAGCAGCTTAGAGCGAGGAGCCGAGACCCAGTACTTC. As protein: CASSLERGAETQYF. Full variable domain (remainder filled in from reference TRBV11-3 and TRBJ2-5): EAGVVQSPRYKIIEKKQPVAFWCNPISGHNTLYWYLQNLGQGPELLIRYENEEAVDDSQLPKDRFSAERLKGVDSTLKIQPAELGDSAVYLCASSLERGAETQYFGPGTRLLVL.

In this sample, this clone turned up a few times. The genes are TRBV11-2 and TRBJ2-3; unclear D gene. Germline V gene sequence: CDR1 SGHAT, CDR2 FQNNGV. This CDR3 has 17 residues. V lost 0 bases and J 0 bases, leaving 13 bases between the germline ends. The CDR3: CASSLDLPGTSTDTQYF. Written as DNA, the CDR3 is TGTGCCAGCAGCTTAGATCTGCCCGGAACTAGCACAGATACGCAGTATTTT.

V usage is TRBV19 and J usage is TRBJ1-5; D ambiguous. V lost 2 bases and J 6 bases, leaving 26 bases between the germline ends. CDR3 size: 19 residues. CDR1 is LNHDA and CDR2 is SQIVND in the germline V gene (reference sequence). The CDR3 coding sequence is TGTGCCAGTAGTATAACCCCCCTAAGGTACAGAGATGCTAGTCAGCCCCAGCATTTT. This gives the protein CASSITPLRYRDASQPQHF.

The gene calls are TRBV3-1 (or the pseudogene TRBV3-2) and TRBJ1-5; 8 nucleotides line up with TRBD1. The germline CDR1 and CDR2 sequences are LGHDT and YNNKEL (reference sequence). The J segment lost 3 bases and the V segment lost 4 bases, leaving 2 bases of the junction unmatched. The CDR3 sequence is 14 residues long. This chain's CDR3 is CASSLGQANQPQHF. As DNA, the CDR3 is TGTGCCAGCAGCCTGGGACAGGCCAATCAGCCCCAGCATTTT.

This chain uses TRBV25-1 with TRBJ1-2; 9 nucleotides match TRBD1. This CDR3 contains 15 residues. The ends lost 3 bases at V and 2 bases at J; junction bases unmatched: 4. Germline-derived CDR1 and CDR2 are MGHDK and SYGVNS. The CDR3 DNA follows: TGTGCCAGCAGTGACCCGGGGACAGGGAACTATGGCTACACCTTC. Protein: CASSDPGTGNYGYTF.

The table lists this clone with a few counts. This chain connects TRBV21-1 to TRBJ2-7; the table's D call, TRBD2, was not checked against the DNA. TRBV21-1 is classified as a pseudogene. The CDR3 is 16 amino acids. As DNA, the CDR3 is TGTGCCAGCCCTGTCACGGGAAGGACGCCTCTATACGAGCAGTACTTC. As protein: CASPVTGRTPLYEQYF.

CDR3 bases: TGTGCCAGCAGCCAAGTTAACTATGGCTACACCTTC. This translates into CASSQVNYGYTF. This chain connects TRBV3-1 (or the pseudogene TRBV3-2) to TRBJ1-2; D ambiguous. Deletions cut 1 base from V and 1 base from J, with 1 base between. CDR1 and CDR2 (germline): LGHDT, YNNKEL (reference sequence). The CDR3 has 12 amino acids.

The V call is TRBV5-6, the J call TRBJ1-1; D gene ambiguous. V was cut by 2 bases and J by 0 bases, with 8 bases left in between. CDR1 and CDR2 (germline): SGHDT, YYEEEE. This CDR3 is 14 amino acids long. The CDR3: CASSFGRVNTEAFF. The CDR3 nucleotides are TGTGCCAGCAGCTTCGGGAGGGTGAACACTGAAGCTTTCTTT.

V usage is TRBV13 and J usage is TRBJ2-6; D unclear. The CDR3 has 16 residues. Germline CDR1 reads PRHDT; CDR2 reads FYEKMQ (reference sequence). V dropped 6 bases and J dropped 1 base, with 13 bases sitting between them. The CDR3 region is CASSPAYGSGANVLTF. The DNA for the CDR3 is TGTGCCAGCAGTCCTGCGTATGGTTCTGGGGCCAACGTCCTGACTTTC.